This TCR beta chain comes out of a study of cytomegalovirus exposure and HLA in healthy donors listed by TCRdb under 2017. Turning to the overall study: In an earlier analysis of some 610 of the donors, 250 to 300 Gb of sequence data and 117 million unique TCR beta sequences from 150 million to 200 million T cells were reported. Every discovery cohort repertoire had been produced on one sequencing platform. In the later analysis, no new phenotypic data were used to find candidate immune exposures; instead, reliance was placed on TCR beta sequences and their occurrence across donors. A separate validation cohort of approximately 130 different subjects was used in addition to the 666-subject first cohort. Typing coverage differed by locus: A, B, C, DRB1 and DQB1 were typed in about 620-630 donors, DQA1 in approximately 520, DPA1 in 600 to 610, and DPB1 in roughly 450. Because of strong linkage in the cohort, roughly five DR-DQ haplotypes were treated as single units for association and clustering. High-throughput TCR immunosequencing, statistical association of individual TCRs with disease status, and machine learning were combined to predict cytomegalovirus infection status. Genome-wide SNP genotypes for about 65% of the roughly 700 donors were used in a later genetic analysis, which treated that subset as a discovery cohort. Donor age, sex, ethnicity and CMV serostatus were compiled alongside the repertoire data. Across about 380 genotyped donors of the cohort, an average of about 240,000 unique TCR beta nucleotide sequences per donor were sequenced, and roughly 18% of those sequences were non-productive. The study used immunosequencing to profile the T cell repertoires of 666 subjects and linked those repertoires to cytomegalovirus serostatus. A later analysis re-examined previously published TCR beta repertoires from just over 650 donors and added high-resolution HLA genotyping to investigate patterns of TCR occurrence. Of the roughly 390 genotyped donors, less than 90% were placed in the genetic ancestry cluster associated with self-reported Caucasian donors. An early release that covered 500 to 800 HLA-typed donors contained around 300 gigabases of sequencing data and around 85 million unique TCR sequences. HLA typing included class I and class II loci at four-digit resolution. An earlier analysis of 587 of the donors used high-throughput TCR beta sequencing to judge whether each TCR beta V gene segment behaved as functional or pseudogenic. The study was designed to test whether signatures of past pathogen exposure could be identified by cataloging public T cell receptors. Results and caveats for the whole study, not just this receptor: The classifier was reported to diagnose cytomegalovirus status with high specificity and sensitivity in both the original cohort and the validation cohort. Compared with the approximately 700-donor mean, donors in an Asian-associated ancestry cluster had fewer N-insertions in productive TCRs, according to a later genetic analysis. It was suggested by the authors that the approach could potentially be generalized to other disease states and immunological phenotypes. When HLA alleles, especially DR and DQ, strongly co-occurred, TCR associations were difficult to assign to individual alleles. In a later analysis, HLA-associated TCR beta chains showed more clonal expansion and lower generation probabilities than non-associated chains that were equally common. An earlier analysis of around 600 of the donors showed that most TCR beta V segments appeared in productive rearrangements either about 87% or about 30% of the time, which broadly matched IMGT annotations. A later analysis found that TCR association rates varied across HLA loci, with DRB1 alleles showing the most associated TCRs and HLA-C alleles the fewest. For the cohort, immune exposure information was limited to CMV serostatus. In a later genetic analysis, a missense DCLRE1C variant was associated with V-gene and J-gene trimming of TCR beta chains, and the association was replicated in an independent cohort. Correlated functional status among segregating V segments might reflect linkage disequilibrium, but an unknown experimental factor could not be ruled out. A few of the identified cytomegalovirus-associated TCR beta chains were confirmed in vitro to be specific for cytomegalovirus antigens. In a later analysis, several top co-occurrence clusters were reported to appear linked to parvovirus B19, influenza, CMV and Epstein-Barr virus. A further reported finding was that TCR beta sequences accurately predicted the HLA-A and HLA-B alleles for most subjects in the first cohort. In the study, approximately 160 TCR beta chains were listed as associated with cytomegalovirus. In a later analysis, about 16,000 TCR beta sequences were associated with specific HLA alleles at a false discovery rate of 0.05. Most TCR sequences were seen in very few donors, while some public TCRs were found in many individuals. A cluster of highly shared sequence variants was judged likely to be a technical artifact of the sequencing pipeline. Some IMGT-functional V segments, including TRBV6-2 and TRBV6-3, could not be told apart with the 87-base-pair reads, so those segments were excluded. In this cohort, only TCR beta chains were sequenced, and detectable features were limited by the absence of alpha or paired-chain data. Most CMV-associated TCR beta chains appeared to be HLA-restricted in a later analysis, and the HLA associations seemed to be driven largely by CMV exposure. Sequencing depth was assumed to be roughly uniform across donors in the presence/absence analyses, though that assumption may not hold. Because counts were too low, approximately 15 rarely observed V segments, including chromosome 9 orphons, were excluded from the earlier analysis of 587 of the donors. Because HLA typing was missing for some donors at each locus, association tests included only the typed subset.

The library relied on the immunoSEQ multiplex PCR assay. A mixture of 60 forward primers for TCR Vbeta segments and 13 reverse primers for TCR Jbeta segments was used in the multiplex PCR. The CDR3 region of rearranged TCR beta genes was amplified from genomic DNA by a multiplex PCR assay. The Illumina HiSeq System was used to sequence the amplified TCR beta libraries as 87-base-pair reads. The study's own analysis went as follows. In a later analysis, tens of millions of unique TCR beta chains were counted across the roughly 670 repertoires, and around 11 million of these chains were shared by at least two donors. Raw reads were error-corrected and collapsed into unique sequences by a nearest-neighbor algorithm in which closely related sequences were merged to remove PCR and sequencing errors. V, D and J gene segments were assigned by aligning CDR3 sequences to IMGT reference sequences. For a sequence to be retained, a match of at least six nucleotides to both a V gene segment and a J gene segment was required. A rearrangement counted as productive if the CDR3 had no stop codons and remained in frame with V and J, and every other rearrangement counted as non-productive. Following IMGT convention, CDR3 was defined as the stretch from the second conserved V-encoded cysteine up to the conserved J-encoded phenylalanine. The earlier analysis of about 560 of the donors excluded any sequence lacking an unambiguous match to a single V gene segment. In an earlier analysis of several hundred of the donors, V segments were called functional above 56.7% productive rearrangements and were called segregating when the between-donor standard deviation exceeded 5%. A statistical classification framework was built for diagnosing cytomegalovirus status from the catalog of TCR beta chain sequences. In a later analysis, TCR nucleotide sequences were compared against IMGT/GENE-DB human TR gene sequences so that V and J genes could be assigned. In a later analysis, CDR3 sequences and most-parsimonious VDJ recombination scenarios were assigned using the TCRdist pipeline. In a later analysis, each TCR beta chain was defined by its CDR3 amino acid sequence together with its V-gene family, and reads lacking a unique V-gene family were excluded. As a way to deal with suspected cross-contamination and a sequencing artifact, a later analysis dropped approximately 590 nucleotide sequences that were highly shared and had low generation probability. In a later analysis, a clonal expansion index for each public chain was calculated from normalized within-repertoire ranks of inferred template counts. A later analysis computed generation probabilities with a VDJ recombination model fitted to out-of-frame rearrangements, and checked the results against IGoR. In a later analysis, hypergeometric tests were used to score TCR-TCR, TCR-HLA and TCR-CMV co-occurrence, with a repertoire-size bias correction applied to TCR pairs. In a later analysis, false discovery rates were estimated by permuting HLA or CMV assignments 20 times. In a later analysis, co-occurring TCRs were grouped with DBSCAN, and TCRdist sequence similarity was added when clustering was performed within HLA-allele-positive subsets. Repertoires with fewer than 30,000 or more than 120,000 public chains were left out of co-occurrence clustering, as were five repertoires with anomalous nucleotide sharing. This immuneACCESS table, as held by TCRdb, lists in-frame sequences with V and J called but not all clones. Of the missing ones, under half trace to an unresolved V gene in checked studies; the others have no known cause. V and J calls plus clone size are reproduced from that table; the DNA served to infer D and trimming. This sample holds 55,000 to 65,000 clones; roughly 75% were observed only once. The ten most abundant clones make up roughly 7% of the sample.

The cohort comprised approximately 700 healthy bone marrow donors. All cohort members were sampled while nominally healthy, although unrecorded immune exposures were likely present. The donor was CMV seropositive and belonged to the group of 250 to 350 seropositive cohort members. Every donor gave a peripheral blood sample, and the peripheral blood mononuclear cells from that sample were used for TCR beta sequencing. Genomic DNA was extracted from the blood cell samples with the Qiagen DNeasy Blood Extraction Kit. CDR1 and CDR2 are read off the germline V gene as SGHVS and FQNEAQ. The CDR3 runs 17 amino acids, cysteine and phenylalanine included. Only the CDR3 region is kept as DNA, spanning 51 bases read in frame from base 1. V trim: 5 bases; J trim: 5 bases; unmatched bases: 8. Comment on this clone: This clone's antigen is unknown. Base-call qualities are not available, and no considerably larger clone is one nucleotide away.

Rearrangement joined TRBV7-8 to TRBJ2-3, with TRBD2 matching 15 junction bases. Sequencing was performed on PBMCs. This receptor was taken from a man aged 25 to 40 in good health and CMV-seropositive. The nucleotide sequence reads as follows: TGTGCCAGCAGCCCGGGACTAGCGGGGGGCCCAGGAGATACGCAGTATTTT. Its protein reads: CASSPGLAGGPGDTQYF.